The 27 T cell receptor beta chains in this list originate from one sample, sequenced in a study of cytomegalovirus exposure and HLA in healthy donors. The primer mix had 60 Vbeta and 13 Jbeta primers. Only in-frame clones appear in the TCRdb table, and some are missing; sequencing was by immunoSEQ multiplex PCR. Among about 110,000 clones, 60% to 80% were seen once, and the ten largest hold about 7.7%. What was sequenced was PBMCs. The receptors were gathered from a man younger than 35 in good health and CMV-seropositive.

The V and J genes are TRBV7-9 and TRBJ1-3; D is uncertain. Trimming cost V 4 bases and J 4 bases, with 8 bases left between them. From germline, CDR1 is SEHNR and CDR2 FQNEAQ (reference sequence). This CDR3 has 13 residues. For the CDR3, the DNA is TGTGCCAGCAGCTCACAAATGGGAAACACCATATATTTT. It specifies CASSSQMGNTIYF.

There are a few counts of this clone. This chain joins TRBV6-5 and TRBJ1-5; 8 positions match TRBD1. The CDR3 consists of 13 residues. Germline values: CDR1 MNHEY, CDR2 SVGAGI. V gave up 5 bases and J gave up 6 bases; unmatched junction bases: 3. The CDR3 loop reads CASSPGGVQPQHF. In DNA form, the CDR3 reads TGTGCCAGCAGTCCAGGGGGCGTTCAGCCCCAGCATTTT.

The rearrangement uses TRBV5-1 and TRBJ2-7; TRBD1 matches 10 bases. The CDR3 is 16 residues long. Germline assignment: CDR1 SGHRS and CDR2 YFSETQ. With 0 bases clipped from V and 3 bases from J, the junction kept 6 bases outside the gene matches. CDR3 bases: TGCGCCAGCAGCTTGGCCCCGGGACAGGGGCACTACGAGCAGTACGTC. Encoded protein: CASSLAPGQGHYEQYV.

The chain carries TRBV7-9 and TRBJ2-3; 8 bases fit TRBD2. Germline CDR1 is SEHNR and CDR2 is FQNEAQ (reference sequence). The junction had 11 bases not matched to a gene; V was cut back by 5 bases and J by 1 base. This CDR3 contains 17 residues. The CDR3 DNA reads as TGTGCCAGCAGCCCGACACCGGGACTAGTAGGCACAGATACGCAGTATTTT. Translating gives CASSPTPGLVGTDTQYF.

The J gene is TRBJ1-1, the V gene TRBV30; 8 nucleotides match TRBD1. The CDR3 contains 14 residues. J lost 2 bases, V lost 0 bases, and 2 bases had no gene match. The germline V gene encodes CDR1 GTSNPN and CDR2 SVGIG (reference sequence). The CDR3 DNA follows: TGTGCCTGGAGTGTAGGACAGGGAAACACTGAAGCTTTCTTT. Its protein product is CAWSVGQGNTEAFF.

CDR3 nucleotides: TGTGCCAGCAGCCAAGAGGGCCAGCCCCAGCATTTT. Residues: CASSQEGQPQHF. The chain employs TRBV4-2 and TRBJ1-5; D remains unclear. Germline V gene lookup returns CDR1 LGHNA and CDR2 YNFKEQ. CDR3 length equals 12 residues. V was shortened by 0 bases and J by 7 bases, with 4 bases between the two germline ends.

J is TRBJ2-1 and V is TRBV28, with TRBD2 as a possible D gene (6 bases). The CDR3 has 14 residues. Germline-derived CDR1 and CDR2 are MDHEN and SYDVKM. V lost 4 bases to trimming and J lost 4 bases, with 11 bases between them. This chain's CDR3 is CASSSGGVYNEQFF. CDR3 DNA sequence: TGTGCCAGCAGTTCTGGAGGGGTGTACAATGAGCAGTTCTTC. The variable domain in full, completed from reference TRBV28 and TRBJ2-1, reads DVKVTQSSRYLVKRTGEKVFLECVQDMDHENMFWYRQDPGLGLRLIYFSYDVKMKEKGDIPEGYSVSREKKERFSLILESASTNQTSMYLCASSSGGVYNEQFFGPGTRLTVL.

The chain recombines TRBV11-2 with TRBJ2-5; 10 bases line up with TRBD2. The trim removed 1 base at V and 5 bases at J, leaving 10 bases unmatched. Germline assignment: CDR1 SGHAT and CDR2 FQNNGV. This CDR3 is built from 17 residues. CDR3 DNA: TGTGCCAGCAGCTTAGGGTCCCTAAGCGGGGGGGCGGAGACCCAGTACTTC. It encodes CASSLGSLSGGAETQYF.

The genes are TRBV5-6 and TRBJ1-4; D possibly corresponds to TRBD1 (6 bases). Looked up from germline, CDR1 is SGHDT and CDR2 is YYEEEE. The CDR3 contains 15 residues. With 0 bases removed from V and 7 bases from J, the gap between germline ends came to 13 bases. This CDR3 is CASSLDGGGGEKLFF. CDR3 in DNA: TGTGCCAGCAGCTTGGATGGAGGGGGGGGTGAAAAACTGTTTTTT.

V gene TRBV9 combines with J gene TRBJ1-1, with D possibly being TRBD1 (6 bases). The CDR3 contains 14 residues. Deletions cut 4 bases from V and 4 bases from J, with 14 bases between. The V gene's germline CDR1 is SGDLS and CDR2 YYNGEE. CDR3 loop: CASSPQGQGTEAFF. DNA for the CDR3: TGTGCCAGCAGCCCCCAGGGGCAGGGCACTGAAGCTTTCTTT.

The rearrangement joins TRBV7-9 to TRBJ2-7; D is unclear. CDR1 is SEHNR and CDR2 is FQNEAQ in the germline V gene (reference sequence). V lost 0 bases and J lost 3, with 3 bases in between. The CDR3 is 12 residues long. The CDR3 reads CASSLADYEQYV. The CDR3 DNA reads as TGTGCCAGCAGCTTAGCCGACTACGAGCAGTACGTC.

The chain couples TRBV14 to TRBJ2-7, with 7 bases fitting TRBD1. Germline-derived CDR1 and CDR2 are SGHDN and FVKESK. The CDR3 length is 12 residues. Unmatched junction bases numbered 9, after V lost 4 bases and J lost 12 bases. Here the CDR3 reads CASSRDRVVLYF. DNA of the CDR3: TGTGCCAGCAGCCGAGACAGGGTTGTGCTGTACTTC. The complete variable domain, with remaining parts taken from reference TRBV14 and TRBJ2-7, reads EAGVTQFPSHSVIEKGQTVTLRCDPISGHDNLYWYRRVMGKEIKFLLHFVKESKQDESGMPNNRFLAERTGGTYSTLKVQPAELEDSGVYFCASSRDRVVLYFGPGTRLTVT.

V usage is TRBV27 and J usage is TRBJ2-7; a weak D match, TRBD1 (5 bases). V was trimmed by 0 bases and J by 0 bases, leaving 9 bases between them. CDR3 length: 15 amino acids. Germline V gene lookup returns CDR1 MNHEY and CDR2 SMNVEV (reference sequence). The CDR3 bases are TGTGCCAGCAGTTTATCGATTAGGGGCTCCTACGAGCAGTACTTC. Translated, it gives CASSLSIRGSYEQYF.

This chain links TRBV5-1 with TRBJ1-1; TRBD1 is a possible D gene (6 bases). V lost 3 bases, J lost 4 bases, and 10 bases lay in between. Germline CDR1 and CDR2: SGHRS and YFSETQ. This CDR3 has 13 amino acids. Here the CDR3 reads CASSSQGPTEAFF. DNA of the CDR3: TGCGCCAGCAGCTCACAGGGCCCCACTGAAGCTTTCTTT.

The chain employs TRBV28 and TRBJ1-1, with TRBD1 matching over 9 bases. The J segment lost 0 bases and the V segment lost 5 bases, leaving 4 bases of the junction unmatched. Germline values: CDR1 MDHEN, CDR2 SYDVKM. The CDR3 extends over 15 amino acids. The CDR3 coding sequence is TGTGCCAGCAGTCGAAACAGGGGGCTGAACACTGAAGCTTTCTTT. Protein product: CASSRNRGLNTEAFF.

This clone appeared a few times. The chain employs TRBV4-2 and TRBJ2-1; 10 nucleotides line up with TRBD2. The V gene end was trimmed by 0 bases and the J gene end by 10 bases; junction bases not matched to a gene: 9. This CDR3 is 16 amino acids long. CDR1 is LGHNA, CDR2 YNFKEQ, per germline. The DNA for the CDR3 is TGTGCCAGCAGCCAAGATGTTAGCGGGGGGAGAAGAGAGCAGTTCTTC. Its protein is CASSQDVSGGRREQFF.

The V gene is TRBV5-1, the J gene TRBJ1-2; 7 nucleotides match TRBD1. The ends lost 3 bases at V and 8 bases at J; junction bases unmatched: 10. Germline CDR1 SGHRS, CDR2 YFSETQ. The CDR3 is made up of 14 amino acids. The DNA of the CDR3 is TGCGCCAGCAGCTCAGGACAGGCCACTAGAGGCTACACCTTC. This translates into CASSSGQATRGYTF.

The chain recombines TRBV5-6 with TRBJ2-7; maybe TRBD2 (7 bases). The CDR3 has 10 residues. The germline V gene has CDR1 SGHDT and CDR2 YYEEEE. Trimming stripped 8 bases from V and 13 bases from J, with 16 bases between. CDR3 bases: TGTGCCAGTAGAGGGGGACTACCTTACGTC. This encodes CASRGGLPYV.

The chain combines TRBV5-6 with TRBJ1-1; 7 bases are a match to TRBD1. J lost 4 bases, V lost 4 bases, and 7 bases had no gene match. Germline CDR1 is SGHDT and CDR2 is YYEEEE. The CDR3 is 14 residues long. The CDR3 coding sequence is TGTGCCAGCAGCCTGACAGGGACCTTCACTGAAGCTTTCTTT. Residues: CASSLTGTFTEAFF.

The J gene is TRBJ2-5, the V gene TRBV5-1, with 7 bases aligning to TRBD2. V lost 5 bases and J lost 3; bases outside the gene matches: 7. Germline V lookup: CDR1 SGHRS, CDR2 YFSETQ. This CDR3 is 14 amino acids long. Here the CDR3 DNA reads TGCGCCAGCAGTCCTACTAGCGTTAAAGAGACCCAGTACTTC. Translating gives CASSPTSVKETQYF.

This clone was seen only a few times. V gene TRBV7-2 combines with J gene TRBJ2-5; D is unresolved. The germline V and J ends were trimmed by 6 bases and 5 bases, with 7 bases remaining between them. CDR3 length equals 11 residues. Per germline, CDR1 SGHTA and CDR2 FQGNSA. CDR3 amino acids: CASRLGETQYF. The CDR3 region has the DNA TGTGCCAGCAGACTCGGTGAGACCCAGTACTTC.

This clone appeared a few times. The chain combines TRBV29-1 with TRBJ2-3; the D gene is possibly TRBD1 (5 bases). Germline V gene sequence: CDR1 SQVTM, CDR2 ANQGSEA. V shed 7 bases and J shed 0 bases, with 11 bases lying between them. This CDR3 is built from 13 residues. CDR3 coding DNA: TGCAGCGCGGCCAGGGTGAGCACAGATACGCAGTATTTT. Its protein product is CSAARVSTDTQYF.

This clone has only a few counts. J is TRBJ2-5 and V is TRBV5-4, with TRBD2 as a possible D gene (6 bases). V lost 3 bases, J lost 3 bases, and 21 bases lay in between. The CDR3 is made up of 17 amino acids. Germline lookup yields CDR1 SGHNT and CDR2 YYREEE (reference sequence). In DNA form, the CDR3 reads TGTGCCAGCAGCTACGGACACACTACCTTAGCGGAAGAGACCCAGTACTTC. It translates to CASSYGHTTLAEETQYF.

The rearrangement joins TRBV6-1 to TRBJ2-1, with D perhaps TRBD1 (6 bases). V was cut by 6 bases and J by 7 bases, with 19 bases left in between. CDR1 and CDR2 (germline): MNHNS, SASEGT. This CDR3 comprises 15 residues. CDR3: CASRRGQSWGNEQFF. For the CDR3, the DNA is TGTGCCAGCAGAAGAGGACAGAGCTGGGGGAATGAGCAGTTCTTC.

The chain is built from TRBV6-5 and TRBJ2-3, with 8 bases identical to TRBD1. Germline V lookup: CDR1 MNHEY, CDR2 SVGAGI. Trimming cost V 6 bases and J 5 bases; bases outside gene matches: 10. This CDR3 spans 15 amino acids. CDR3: CASRRQGARGDTQYF. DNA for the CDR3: TGTGCCAGCAGACGCCAGGGGGCGCGGGGAGATACGCAGTATTTT.

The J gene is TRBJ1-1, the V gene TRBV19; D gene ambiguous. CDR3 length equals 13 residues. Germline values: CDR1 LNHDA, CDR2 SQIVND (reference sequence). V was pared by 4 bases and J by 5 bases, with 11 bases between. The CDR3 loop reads CASSRLPGTEAFF. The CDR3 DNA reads TGTGCCAGTAGTAGATTACCGGGTACTGAAGCTTTCTTT.

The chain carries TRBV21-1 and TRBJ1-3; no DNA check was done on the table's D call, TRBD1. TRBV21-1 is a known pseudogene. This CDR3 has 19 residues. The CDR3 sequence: CASSKEGSSWGPSGNTIYF. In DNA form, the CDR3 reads TGTGCCAGCAGCAAAGAAGGGTCTTCATGGGGGCCCTCTGGAAACACCATATATTTT.